Sequencing of this T cell receptor (beta chain) was carried out in a study of regulatory and conventional T cells in RAG deficiency. Findings and limits, study-wide: RAG-deficient patients showed markedly lower Shannon entropy and higher Simpson indices than control T-cell subsets. Shorter CDR3s in all patient subsets; >80% Treg-Tconv overlap in Omenn. Other subsets showed roughly 9.9-fold reductions, but Treg unique TCR beta sequences fell roughly 90-fold in these patients. These Omenn syndrome Treg sorts may hold peripherally activated cells instead.

The CDR3 runs 14 residues. J lost 4 bases, V lost 5 bases, and 6 bases had no gene match. The V gene's germline CDR1 is GTSNPN and CDR2 SVGIG (reference sequence). The sorted conventional CD4+ T cells were CD25-low and CD127-high, with genomic DNA sequenced. Only in-frame clones appear in the TCRdb table, and some are missing; sequencing was by immunoSEQ multiplex PCR. The profile shows some 22,000 clones, approximately 93% of them singletons. Regarding this clone: Its antigen is unidentified.

In addition, the sample was reused for a study of regulatory T cells. Per that paper: Amplification used 52 TRBV primers and 13 TRBJ primers.

This clonotype originated in a human donor in good health. The chain links TRBV30 to TRBJ2-7, with TRBD2 matching 12 bases. Sequenced: CD4+ T cells sorted from blood. This CDR3 is CAWEHGLAGYEQYF. The CDR3 DNA sequence: TGTGCCTGGGAACATGGACTAGCGGGGTACGAGCAGTACTTC. Looking up the rest from reference TRBV30 and TRBJ2-7 gives the full variable domain: SQTIHQWPATLVQPVGSPLSLECTVEGTSNPNLYWYRQAAGRGLQLLFYSVGIGQISSEVPQNLSASRPQDRQFILSSKKLLLSDSGFYLCAWEHGLAGYEQYFGPGTRLTVT.